This T cell receptor beta chain was identified in a study of CD8 T cells in ankylosing spondylitis. V was cut by 0 bases and J by 4 bases, with 8 bases left in between. Germline V gives CDR1 MNHEY, CDR2 SVGEGT. CDR3 length: 14 residues. One entry per CDR3 protein, called by TCRdb with MiXCR from the 5' RACE reads. This sample has about 500,000 distinct CDR3 sequences, with less than 6% found just once. Concerning this clonotype: Its antigen remains unknown.

Points from the study as a whole: What seemed typical of ankylosing spondylitis blood was a TCR beta motif built from about eight highly homologous variants. A number of the motif variants had already been described in reactive arthritis synovial fluid and blood.

The sequence derives from a male donor with ankylosing spondylitis. V usage is TRBV6-2 or TRBV6-3 and J usage is TRBJ2-3; no firm D call. Sequenced sample: blood, either unsorted or a sorted T cell fraction (not recorded which). CDR3 sequence: CASSYSAGPDTQYF. The CDR3, as DNA: TGTGCCAGCAGTTACTCGGCCGGCCCAGATACGCAGTATTTT.